Listed below are T cell receptor beta chains from one sample, sequenced in a study of blood T cell repertoires in COVID-19. Sequencing used immunoSEQ multiplex PCR; TCRdb keeps in-frame clones, though not all of them. The sample records 48,000 or so clones, approximately 81% being singletons. Sequencing was carried out using peripheral blood. All receptors derive from an older woman with acute or convalescent COVID-19. The CDR3 runs from the conserved cysteine through the conserved F or W. Fields, in order: J gene, clone size, V gene, D gene, CDR3 protein, CDR3 DNA. D genes are given only for firm matches. Rows give clone size only sometimes, using once, few, many, or a class for an expanded clone.

TRBJ2-1,-,TRBV7-2,TRBD2,CASGRFSGTRGNEQFF,TGTGCCAGCGGACGCTTCTCCGGGACTAGGGGCAATGAGCAGTTCTTC
TRBJ2-1,-,TRBV5-8,-,CGRGSPLGDEQFF,TGTGGAAGAGGGTCACCTCTCGGCGATGAGCAGTTCTTC
TRBJ2-5,-,TRBV5-1,TRBD1,CASSILGQGGQETQYF,TGCGCCAGCAGCATACTGGGACAGGGGGGCCAAGAGACCCAGTACTTC
TRBJ1-2,-,TRBV6-6,TRBD1,CASSLDRARGYTF,TGTGCCAGCAGTCTGGACAGGGCGAGGGGCTACACCTTC
TRBJ2-1,-,TRBV7-9,TRBD2,CASSSRVGASGTNEQFF,TGTGCCAGCAGCTCCCGGGTAGGCGCTAGCGGGACCAATGAGCAGTTCTTC
TRBJ2-1,few,TRBV6-5,-,CASTVEGLPNEQFF,TGTGCCAGCACCGTGGAGGGCCTACCTAATGAGCAGTTCTTC
TRBJ1-4,-,TRBV7-9,-,CASSFEGTNEKLFF,TGTGCCAGCAGCTTCGAGGGTACTAATGAAAAACTGTTTTTT
TRBJ1-5,-,TRBV18,-,CASSPGRGGNQPQHF,TGTGCCAGCTCACCAGGGAGGGGCGGCAATCAGCCCCAGCATTTT
TRBJ2-5,-,TRBV7-9,TRBD2,CASSRRLAVQETQYF,TGTGCCAGCAGCCGTAGACTAGCGGTGCAAGAGACCCAGTACTTC
TRBJ1-1,-,TRBV7-3,-,CASSLSVNTEAFF,TGTGCCAGCAGCTTATCAGTGAACACTGAAGCTTTCTTT
TRBJ1-4,-,TRBV19,TRBD1,CASSGTGREKLFF,TGTGCCAGTAGTGGGACAGGCAGGGAAAAACTGTTTTTT
TRBJ1-2,-,TRBV7-8,-,CASSLRGLNYGYTF,TGTGCCAGCAGCTTAAGGGGCCTTAACTATGGCTACACCTTC
TRBJ2-2,-,TRBV4-3,-,CASSQKPPGTGAGELFF,TGCGCCAGCAGCCAAAAACCACCCGGGACGGGGGCCGGGGAGCTGTTTTTT
TRBJ2-7,-,TRBV27,TRBD1,CASSFDRGYEQYF,TGTGCCAGCAGTTTTGACAGGGGCTACGAGCAGTACTTC
TRBJ2-3,medium-sized,TRBV2,-,CASGTGHLSSTDTQYF,TGTGCCAGCGGAACGGGACACCTGTCTAGCACAGATACGCAGTATTTT
TRBJ2-1,-,TRBV19,TRBD1,CASSRQGADNEQFF,TGTGCCAGTAGTAGACAGGGGGCCGACAATGAGCAGTTCTTC